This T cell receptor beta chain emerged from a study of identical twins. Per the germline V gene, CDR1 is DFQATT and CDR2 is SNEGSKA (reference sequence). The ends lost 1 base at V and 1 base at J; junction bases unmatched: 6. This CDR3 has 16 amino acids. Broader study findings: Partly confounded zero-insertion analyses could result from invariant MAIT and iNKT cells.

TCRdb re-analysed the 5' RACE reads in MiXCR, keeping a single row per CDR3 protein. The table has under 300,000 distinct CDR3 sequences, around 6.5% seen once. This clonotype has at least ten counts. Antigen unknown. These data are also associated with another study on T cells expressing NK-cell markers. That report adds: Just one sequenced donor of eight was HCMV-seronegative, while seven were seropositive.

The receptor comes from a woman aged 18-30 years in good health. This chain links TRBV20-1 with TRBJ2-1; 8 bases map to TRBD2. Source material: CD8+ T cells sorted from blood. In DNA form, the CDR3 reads TGCAGTGCTAGAGTTCGGACTAGCAAGTCCTACAATGAGCAGTTCTTC. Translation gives CSARVRTSKSYNEQFF.